The 21 T cell receptor beta chains given below trace back to one sample, sequenced in a study of shared clonotypes between healthy human individuals. TCRdb's copy holds only in-frame clones and misses some; the assay was immunoSEQ multiplex PCR. The repertoire consists of a few million clones, with over 90% occurring once and the leading ten covering about 0.39%. Sample: naive CD4+ T cells from PBMCs. As for subset: CD45RA+ positively selected. These receptors all stem from a man younger than 35 in good health. Some clones in this sample may be carry-over from other donors' samples.

The chain combines TRBV6-6 with TRBJ2-6; unclear D gene. Trimming took 5 bases from V and 1 from J, leaving 9 bases between them. CDR3 length equals 15 residues. Germline CDR1 is MNHNY and CDR2 is SVGAGI (reference sequence). The CDR3 DNA reads TGTGCCAGCAGTCCGGACGGGTCTGGGGCCAACGTCCTGACTTTC. Its protein is CASSPDGSGANVLTF.

This chain joins TRBV27 and TRBJ1-2; D might be TRBD1 (5 bases). CDR3 length equals 14 residues. V was pared by 5 bases and J by 4 bases, with 14 bases between. The germline gives CDR1 MNHEY, CDR2 SMNVEV (reference sequence). CDR3 in amino acids: CASSRRQRTYGYTF. In DNA, the CDR3 is TGTGCCAGCAGTCGGAGACAGAGGACCTATGGCTACACCTTC.

The chain couples TRBV10-3 to TRBJ1-3; 7 bases are a match to TRBD1. CDR3 size: 13 residues. V shed 4 bases, J shed 4 bases, and the junction held 1 base outside the gene matches. Per the germline V gene, CDR1 is ENHRY and CDR2 is SYGVKD. The CDR3 bases are TGTGCCATCAGTGTGGGACAGGGAAACACCATATATTTT. Protein product: CAISVGQGNTIYF.

The genes are TRBV2 and TRBJ1-1, with 8 bases fitting TRBD1. The germline V gene encodes CDR1 SNHLY and CDR2 FYNNEI. V was pared by 6 bases and J by 1 base, with 10 bases of the junction left unmatched. CDR3 length equals 16 residues. CDR3 in DNA: TGTGCCAGCAGCCCCACCTGGGACAGGTCGAACACTGAAGCTTTCTTT. Its protein is CASSPTWDRSNTEAFF.

The J gene is TRBJ2-1, the V gene TRBV7-9, with TRBD2 identical over 8 bases. Germline CDR1 SEHNR, CDR2 FQNEAQ (reference sequence). V lost 8 bases, J lost 0 bases, and 9 bases stayed unmatched. The CDR3 is made up of 16 amino acids. The CDR3 DNA follows: TGTGCCAGCGGAGCGACTAGCGCGAGCTCCTACAATGAGCAGTTCTTC. Its protein product is CASGATSASSYNEQFF.

This chain connects TRBV6-5 to TRBJ1-2; tentative D call: TRBD1 (6 bases). The CDR3 extends over 14 amino acids. Per the germline V gene, CDR1 is MNHEY and CDR2 is SVGAGI. Trimming cost V 5 bases and J 4 bases, with 14 bases left between them. The chain's CDR3 is CASSDRWGGYGYTF. For the CDR3, the DNA is TGTGCCAGCAGTGACAGGTGGGGGGGCTATGGCTACACCTTC.

In DNA, the CDR3 is TGTGCCAGCAGCTATCGTCCCCAGCAGGGGTCGGGTGAAAAACTGTTTTTT. Protein: CASSYRPQQGSGEKLFF. The chain employs TRBV11-2 and TRBJ1-4, with TRBD1 as a possible D gene (6 bases). Trimming shortened V by 4 bases and J by 7 bases, and 22 bases separated the two germline ends. The germline CDR1 and CDR2 sequences are SGHAT and FQNNGV. The CDR3 loop spans 17 amino acids.

The chain uses TRBV6-6 and TRBJ1-4; 9 nucleotides agree with TRBD1. The CDR3 consists of 13 residues. CDR1 and CDR2 from the germline V gene are MNHNY and SVGAGI (reference sequence). V was pared by 7 bases and J by 12 bases, with 9 bases of the junction left unmatched. CDR3 sequence (DNA): TGTGCCAGCAAAGGGACAGGGCTTACGGAACTGTTTTTT. Amino acids: CASKGTGLTELFF.

The chain uses TRBV4-2 and TRBJ2-1, with TRBD2 identical over 8 bases. The germline gives CDR1 LGHNA, CDR2 YNFKEQ. The length of the CDR3 is 15 residues. Trimming took 0 bases from V and 6 from J; bases not matched to a gene: 4. The DNA for the CDR3 is TGTGCCAGCAGCCAAGATCGAGCGGGAGTCAATGAGCAGTTCTTC. Translating gives CASSQDRAGVNEQFF.

The chain carries TRBV9 and TRBJ2-2; D possibly corresponds to TRBD2 (6 bases). V was cut by 0 bases and J by 3 bases, with 9 bases left in between. The CDR3 length is 15 residues. CDR1 SGDLS and CDR2 YYNGEE come from the germline V gene. CDR3 bases: TGTGCCAGCAGCGTAGTAGCGGTCTACACCGGGGAGCTGTTTTTT. This encodes CASSVVAVYTGELFF.

The V gene is TRBV25-1, the J gene TRBJ2-7; D gene unclear. Trimming took off 2 bases at V and 0 bases at J, with 11 bases between the two ends. The CDR3 covers 15 residues. The germline CDR1 and CDR2 sequences are MGHDK and SYGVNS. The DNA for the CDR3 is TGTGCCAGCAGTGAAGAGGTAGGCCGCTCCTACGAGCAGTACTTC. It is translated as CASSEEVGRSYEQYF.

The rearrangement uses TRBV6-5 and TRBJ2-7; unclear D gene. The germline V gene encodes CDR1 MNHEY and CDR2 SVGAGI. V dropped 8 bases and J dropped 0 bases, with 11 bases sitting between them. The CDR3 totals 13 residues. This CDR3 reads CASGTAFSYEQYF. In DNA form, the CDR3 reads TGTGCCAGCGGTACAGCGTTCTCCTACGAGCAGTACTTC.

The chain couples TRBV11-3 to TRBJ2-5, with a tentative D call TRBD1 (6 bases). Germline lookup yields CDR1 SGHNT and CDR2 YENEEA. V was shortened by 3 bases and J by 3 bases, with 8 bases between the two germline ends. This CDR3 is built from 13 residues. For the CDR3, the DNA is TGTGCCAGCAGCTTCCGGACAGAAGAGACCCAGTACTTC. Protein: CASSFRTEETQYF.

CDR3 in DNA: TGTGCCAGCAGCGATGACAGGGTTGGCTACACCTTC. Translation: CASSDDRVGYTF. The chain recombines TRBV9 with TRBJ1-2, with 7 nucleotides matching TRBD1. V gave up 3 bases and J gave up 7 bases; unmatched junction bases: 3. The germline CDR1 and CDR2 sequences are SGDLS and YYNGEE. The CDR3 spans 12 residues.

This chain joins TRBV5-4 and TRBJ2-1, with 15 bases fitting TRBD2. CDR1 is SGHNT and CDR2 is YYREEE in the germline V gene (reference sequence). This CDR3 is 16 amino acids long. J lost 7 bases, V lost 3 bases, and 5 bases had no gene match. CDR3 residues: CASSWGLAGGDNEQFF. The CDR3 region has the DNA TGTGCCAGCAGCTGGGGACTAGCGGGAGGTGATAATGAGCAGTTCTTC.

This chain connects TRBV7-3 to TRBJ1-1; 9 nucleotides line up with TRBD1. Germline V gene data show CDR1 as SGHTA and CDR2 as FQGTGA. The CDR3 is 17 amino acids. With 1 base clipped from V and 2 bases from J, the junction kept 8 bases outside the gene matches. The CDR3 protein is CASSLRGQGSLNTEAFF. CDR3 in DNA: TGTGCCAGCAGCTTAAGGGGACAGGGATCCTTAAACACTGAAGCTTTCTTT. Together with reference TRBV7-3 and TRBJ1-1, the CDR3 gives the full variable domain: GAGVSQTPSNKVTEKGKYVELRCDPISGHTALYWYRQSLGQGPEFLIYFQGTGAADDSGLPNDRFFAVRPEGSVSTLKIQRTERGDSAVYLCASSLRGQGSLNTEAFFGQGTRLTVV.

V gene TRBV9 combines with J gene TRBJ1-1; D is uncertain. The V end lost 4 bases, the J end lost 2 bases, and 12 bases lay between the germline ends. CDR3 size: 14 residues. Germline V gene data show CDR1 as SGDLS and CDR2 as YYNGEE. The CDR3 nucleotides are TGTGCCAGCAGCCCGACCGTTACCAACACTGAAGCTTTCTTT. Translating gives CASSPTVTNTEAFF.

This clone was detected a few times. The chain employs TRBV5-1 and TRBJ2-7; TRBD2 aligns across 11 bases. Germline V lookup: CDR1 SGHRS, CDR2 YFSETQ. The CDR3 spans 13 residues. Trimming removed 5 bases from V and 3 bases from J; junction bases left unmatched: 1. The CDR3 nucleotides are TGCGCCAGCAGGGGGACTAGCGGCTACGAGCAGTACTTC. Residues: CASRGTSGYEQYF.

The J gene is TRBJ2-2, the V gene TRBV29-1; tentatively, D is TRBD1 (8 bases). The CDR3 is 15 amino acids. Germline values: CDR1 SQVTM, CDR2 ANQGSEA. Trimming left V 2 bases short and J 6 bases short, with 16 bases between. The DNA for the CDR3 is TGCAGCGTTGAACCCCGACAGGGGAGGGCCGGGGAGCTGTTTTTT. Translation gives CSVEPRQGRAGELFF.

The V gene is TRBV5-1, the J gene TRBJ2-2; 9 bases are shared with TRBD2. The germline gives CDR1 SGHRS, CDR2 YFSETQ. V trimming: 3 bases; J trimming: 6 bases; junction bases outside the gene matches: 15. The CDR3 runs 18 residues. CDR3 in DNA: TGCGCCAGCAGCTCGGTAGGAGCGGGAGGACTCGGGGCCGGGGAGCTGTTTTTT. This encodes CASSSVGAGGLGAGELFF.

In regard to this clone: Germline is not matched at one junction end, which may reflect a read error. The CDR3 is CASSFLGLAGDF. In DNA, the CDR3 is TGTGCCAGCAGTTTCCTCGGGTTAGCGGGAGACTTC. V usage is TRBV28 and J usage is TRBJ2-7, with 9 bases lining up with TRBD2. This CDR3 is built from 12 residues. CDR1 is MDHEN, CDR2 SYDVKM, per germline. Full variable domain (missing parts from reference TRBV28 and TRBJ2-7): DVKVTQSSRYLVKRTGEKVFLECVQDMDHENMFWYRQDPGLGLRLIYFSYDVKMKEKGDIPEGYSVSREKKERFSLILESASTNQTSMYLCASSFLGLAGDFGPGTRLTVT.